This T cell receptor (beta chain) was captured by sequencing in a study of T cell responses to AZD1222 COVID-19 vaccine. V shed 3 bases and J shed 8 bases, with 17 bases lying between them. The CDR3 has 15 amino acids. Germline-derived CDR1 and CDR2 are LNHNV and YYDKDF (reference sequence). Only in-frame clones appear in the TCRdb table, and some are missing; sequencing was by immunoSEQ multiplex PCR. The data hold fewer than 200,000 clones, with around 90% observed a single time. The material sequenced was peripheral blood, taken 28 days after the second AZD1222 dose. The chain combines TRBV15 with TRBJ2-1, with D perhaps TRBD2 (7 bases). The clonotype comes from an adult who received the AZD1222 COVID-19 vaccine. Here the CDR3 reads CATSSKGEGLHEQFF. The CDR3 DNA follows: TGTGCCACCAGCAGCAAGGGGGAGGGCCTCCATGAGCAGTTCTTC.